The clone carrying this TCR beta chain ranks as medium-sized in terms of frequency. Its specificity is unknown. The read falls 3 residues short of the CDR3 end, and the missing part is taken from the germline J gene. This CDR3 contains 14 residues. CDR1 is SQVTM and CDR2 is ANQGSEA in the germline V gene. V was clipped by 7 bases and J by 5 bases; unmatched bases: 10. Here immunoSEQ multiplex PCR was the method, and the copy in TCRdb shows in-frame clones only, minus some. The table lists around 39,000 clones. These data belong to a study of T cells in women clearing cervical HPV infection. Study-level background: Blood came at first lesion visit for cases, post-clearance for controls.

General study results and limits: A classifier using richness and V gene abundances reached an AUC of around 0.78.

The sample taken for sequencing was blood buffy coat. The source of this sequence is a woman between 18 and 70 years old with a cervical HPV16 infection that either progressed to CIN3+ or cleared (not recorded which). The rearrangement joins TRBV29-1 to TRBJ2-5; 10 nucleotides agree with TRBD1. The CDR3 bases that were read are TGCAGCGCCTCGGACAGGGGGAAAGGGGAGACC. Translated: CSASDRGKGET. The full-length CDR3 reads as CSASDRGKGETQYF.